The 5 T cell receptor beta chains in this list originate from one sample, sequenced in a study of CD8+CD57+ T cells in acquired aplastic anemia. For CDR3 and TCR beta VDJ profiling, genomic DNA was the template used. A single record per CDR3 protein comes from TCRdb applying MiXCR to the reads. This table has fewer than 250,000 distinct CDR3 sequences, about half appearing once. Patients chosen for sequencing had CD8+CD57+ cells that had expanded, as shown by flow cytometry. Sequenced: sorted CD4+, CD8+, or CD8+CD57+ T cells (not recorded which) from PBMCs. The receptors shown here come from a human donor with aplastic anemia.

This chain connects TRBV9 to TRBJ2-3, with TRBD1 matching over 9 bases. CDR3 length: 17 amino acids. CDR1 is SGDLS and CDR2 is YYNGEE in the germline V gene. Trimming at V came to 4 bases and at J to 3 bases, leaving 12 bases not matched to a gene. CDR3 region: CASSPLGGTGSTDTQYF. In DNA, the CDR3 is TGTGCCAGCAGCCCCCTCGGTGGGACAGGGAGTACAGATACGCAGTATTTT.

This sequence joins TRBV18 and TRBJ2-5; D possibly corresponds to TRBD2 (6 bases). The CDR3 sequence is 17 residues long. Germline V lookup: CDR1 KGHSH, CDR2 LQKENI. V lost 3 bases, J lost 5 bases, and 22 bases lay in between. CDR3 nucleotide sequence: TGTGCCAGCTCACCCAGGCGCAGAGGGACTGTCAAGGAGACCCAGTACTTC. It translates to CASSPRRRGTVKETQYF.

V gene TRBV19 combines with J gene TRBJ2-7; TRBD2 is a possible D gene (6 bases). CDR3 length: 15 amino acids. V lost 9 bases and J lost 0, with 18 bases in between. CDR1 is LNHDA, CDR2 SQIVND, per germline (reference sequence). The chain's CDR3 is CASSPGTGDSYEQYF. CDR3 sequence (DNA): TGTGCCAGCAGCCCCGGGACTGGCGACTCCTACGAGCAGTACTTC.

There are a few counts of this clonotype. A much larger clone is a single base away; this may be a read error. V is TRBV19 and J is TRBJ2-2; possible D gene TRBD2, 5 bases. Germline V gene lookup returns CDR1 LNHDA and CDR2 SQIVND (reference sequence). The CDR3 contains 14 residues. This chain's CDR3 is CASSIDLSAGKLFF. The CDR3 bases are TGTGCCAGTAGTATAGATCTATCGGCCGGGAAGCTGTTTTTT.

The chain couples TRBV7-2 to TRBJ2-3; TRBD2 matches at 12 bases. Germline-derived CDR1 and CDR2 are SGHTA and FQGNSA. V shed 2 bases and J 1 base; nucleotides not matched to a gene: 4. The CDR3 covers 17 residues. The CDR3 reads CASSLYASGGGTDTQYF. For the CDR3, the DNA is TGTGCCAGCAGCTTATATGCTAGCGGGGGGGGCACAGATACGCAGTATTTT.